This TCR beta chain emerged from a study of cytotoxic CD8 clonotypes in ibrutinib-treated CLL. As for the study in general: Of the patients, 11 were relapsed/refractory, approximately 15 treatment-naive and 17 to 18 IGHV unmutated. Samples averaged 255,043 productive templates and 80,000 to 100,000 productive rearrangements. Study conclusions and caveats: Pretreatment clonality was elevated relative to age-matched healthy donors and paralleled circulating CD8+ T-cell counts. Treatment left the uncommon public clonotypes either contracted or stable in frequency.

Sequencing used immunoSEQ multiplex PCR; TCRdb keeps in-frame clones, though not all of them. The sample includes around 250,000 clones, 70% seen only once; the top ten take just over 15%. Note on this clone: Its specificity is unknown.

CDR3 length: 15 residues. Losses at the gene ends were 3 bases for V and 8 bases for J; bases not matched to a gene: 5. CDR1 and CDR2 (germline): SGHRS, YFSETQ. Here the sequenced sample was PBMCs, taken after 24 months of ibrutinib treatment. The V and J genes are TRBV5-1 and TRBJ2-1, with 13 bases lining up with TRBD2. This TCR came from a human donor with chronic lymphocytic leukemia. The CDR3 DNA reads as TGCGCCAGCAGCTCGGGACTAGCGGGAATCGATGAGCAGTTCTTC. Its translation: CASSSGLAGIDEQFF.